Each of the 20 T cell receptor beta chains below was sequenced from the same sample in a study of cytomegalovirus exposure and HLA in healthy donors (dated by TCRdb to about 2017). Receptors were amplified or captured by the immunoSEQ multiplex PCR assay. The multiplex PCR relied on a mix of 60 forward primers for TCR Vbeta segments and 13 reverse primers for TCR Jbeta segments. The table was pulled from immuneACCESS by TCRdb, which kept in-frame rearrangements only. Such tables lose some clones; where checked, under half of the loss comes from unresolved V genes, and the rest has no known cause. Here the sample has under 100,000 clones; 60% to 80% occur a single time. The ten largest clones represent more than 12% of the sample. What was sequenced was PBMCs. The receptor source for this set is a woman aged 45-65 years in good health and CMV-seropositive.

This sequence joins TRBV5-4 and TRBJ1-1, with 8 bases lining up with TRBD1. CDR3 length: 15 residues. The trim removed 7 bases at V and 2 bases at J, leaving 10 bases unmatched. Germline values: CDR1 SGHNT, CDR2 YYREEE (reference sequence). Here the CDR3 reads CASAEDRGVNTEAFF. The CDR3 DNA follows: TGTGCCAGCGCCGAAGACAGGGGAGTAAACACTGAAGCTTTCTTT.

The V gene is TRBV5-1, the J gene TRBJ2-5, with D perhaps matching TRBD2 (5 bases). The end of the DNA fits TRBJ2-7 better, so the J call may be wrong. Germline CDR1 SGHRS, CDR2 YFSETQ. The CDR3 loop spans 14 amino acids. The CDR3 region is CASRGVTSSYEQYF. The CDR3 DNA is TGCGCCAGCAGAGGCGTAACTAGCTCCTACGAGCAGTACTTC.

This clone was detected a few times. The CDR3 region has the DNA TGCGCCAGCAGCCAAGGTCCCGCCGGGGAGCTGTTTTTT. Amino acid sequence: CASSQGPAGELFF. The chain carries TRBV4-1 and TRBJ2-2; no clear D gene. The CDR3 sequence is 13 residues long. The ends were cut back, 1 base at V and 6 bases at J, with 6 bases in the middle. Germline lookup yields CDR1 MGHRA and CDR2 YSYEKL.

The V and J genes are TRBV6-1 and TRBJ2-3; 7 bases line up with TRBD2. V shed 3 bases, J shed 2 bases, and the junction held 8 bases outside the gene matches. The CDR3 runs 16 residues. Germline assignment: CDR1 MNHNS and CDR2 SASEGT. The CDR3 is CASSERASGPTDTQYF. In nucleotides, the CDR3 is TGTGCCAGCAGTGAGCGAGCTAGCGGCCCCACAGATACGCAGTATTTT.

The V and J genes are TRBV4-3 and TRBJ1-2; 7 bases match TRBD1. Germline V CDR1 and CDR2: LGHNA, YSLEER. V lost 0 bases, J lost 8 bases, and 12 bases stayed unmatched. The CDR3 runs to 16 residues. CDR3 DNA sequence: TGCGCCAGCAGCCAAGAGTTAGCGGCAGGGGGTTCGGGCTACACCTTC. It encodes CASSQELAAGGSGYTF.

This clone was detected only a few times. CDR3 DNA sequence: TGCGCCAGCAGCCAGGACAGGGGGCAGGATGGCTACACCTTC. It codes for CASSQDRGQDGYTF. This rearrangement joins TRBV5-1 to TRBJ1-2; 11 positions match TRBD1. The CDR3 covers 14 residues. CDR1 is SGHRS and CDR2 is YFSETQ in the germline V gene. Trimming removed 4 bases from V and 6 bases from J; junction bases left unmatched: 5.

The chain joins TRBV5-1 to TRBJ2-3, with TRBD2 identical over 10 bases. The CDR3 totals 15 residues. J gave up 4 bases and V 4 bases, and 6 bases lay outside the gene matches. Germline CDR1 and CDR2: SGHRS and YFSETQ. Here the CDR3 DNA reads TGCGCCAGCAGCGTTCTAGCGGGAGCGTCAGATACGCAGTATTTT. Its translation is CASSVLAGASDTQYF.

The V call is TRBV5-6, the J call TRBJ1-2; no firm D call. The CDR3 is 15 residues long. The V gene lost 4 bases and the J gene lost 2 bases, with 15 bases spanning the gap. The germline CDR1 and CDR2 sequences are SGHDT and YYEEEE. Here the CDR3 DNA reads TGTGCCAGCAGCCTGGGATCCAGGCCGAACTATGGCTACACCTTC. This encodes CASSLGSRPNYGYTF.

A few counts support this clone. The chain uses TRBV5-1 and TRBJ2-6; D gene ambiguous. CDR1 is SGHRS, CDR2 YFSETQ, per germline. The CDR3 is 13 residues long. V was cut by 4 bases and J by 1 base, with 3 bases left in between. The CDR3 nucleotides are TGCGCCAGCAGCACTTCTGGGGCCAACGTCCTGACTTTC. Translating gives CASSTSGANVLTF.

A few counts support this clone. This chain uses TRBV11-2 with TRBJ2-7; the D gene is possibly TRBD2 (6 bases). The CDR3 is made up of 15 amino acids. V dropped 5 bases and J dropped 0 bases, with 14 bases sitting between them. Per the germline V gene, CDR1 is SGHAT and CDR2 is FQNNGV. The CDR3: CASSLEGGISYEQYF. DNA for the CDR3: TGTGCCAGCAGCCTCGAGGGCGGGATCTCCTACGAGCAGTACTTC.

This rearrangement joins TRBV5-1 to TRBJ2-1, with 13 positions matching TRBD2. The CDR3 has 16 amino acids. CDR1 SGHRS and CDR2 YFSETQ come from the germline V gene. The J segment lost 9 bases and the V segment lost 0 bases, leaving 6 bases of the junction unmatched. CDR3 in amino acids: CASSLGTSGRGSEQFF. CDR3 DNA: TGCGCCAGCAGCTTGGGGACTAGCGGGAGAGGTTCTGAGCAGTTCTTC.

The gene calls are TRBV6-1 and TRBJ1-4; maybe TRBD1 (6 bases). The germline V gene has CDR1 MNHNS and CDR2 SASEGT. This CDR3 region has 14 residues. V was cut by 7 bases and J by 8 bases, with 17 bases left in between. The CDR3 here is CASTPTGGWEKLFF. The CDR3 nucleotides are TGTGCCAGCACCCCGACAGGTGGCTGGGAAAAACTGTTTTTT.

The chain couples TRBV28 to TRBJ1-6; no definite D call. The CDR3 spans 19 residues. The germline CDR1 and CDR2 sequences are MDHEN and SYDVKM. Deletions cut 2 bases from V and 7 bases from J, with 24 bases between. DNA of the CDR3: TGTGCCAGCAGTTTACGAGGAGCTCCACTCCATCTTAAAAATTCACCCCTCCACTTT. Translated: CASSLRGAPLHLKNSPLHF.

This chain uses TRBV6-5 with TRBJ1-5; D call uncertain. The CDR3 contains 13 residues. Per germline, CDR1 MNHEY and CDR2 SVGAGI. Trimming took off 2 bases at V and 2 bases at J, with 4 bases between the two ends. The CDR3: CASSYTGNQPQHF. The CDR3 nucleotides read TGTGCCAGCAGTTACACAGGCAATCAGCCCCAGCATTTT.

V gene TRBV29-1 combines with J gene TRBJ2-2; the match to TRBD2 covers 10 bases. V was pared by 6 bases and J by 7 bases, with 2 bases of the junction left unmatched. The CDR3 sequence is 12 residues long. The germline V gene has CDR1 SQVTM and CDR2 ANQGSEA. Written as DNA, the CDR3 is TGCAGCGTGAGGACTAGCGGCGGGGAGCTGTTTTTT. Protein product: CSVRTSGGELFF.

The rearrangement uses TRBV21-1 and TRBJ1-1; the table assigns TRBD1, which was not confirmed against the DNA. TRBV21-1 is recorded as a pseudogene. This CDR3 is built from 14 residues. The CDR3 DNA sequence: TGTGCCAGCAGCAAACAGGGAAGGGACACTGAAGCTTTCTTT. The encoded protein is CASSKQGRDTEAFF.

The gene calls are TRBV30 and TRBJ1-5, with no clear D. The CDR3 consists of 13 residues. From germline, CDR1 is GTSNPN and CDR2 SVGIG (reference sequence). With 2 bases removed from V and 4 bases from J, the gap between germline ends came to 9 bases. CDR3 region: CAWSKEGNQPQHF. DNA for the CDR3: TGTGCCTGGAGTAAGGAGGGTAATCAGCCCCAGCATTTT.

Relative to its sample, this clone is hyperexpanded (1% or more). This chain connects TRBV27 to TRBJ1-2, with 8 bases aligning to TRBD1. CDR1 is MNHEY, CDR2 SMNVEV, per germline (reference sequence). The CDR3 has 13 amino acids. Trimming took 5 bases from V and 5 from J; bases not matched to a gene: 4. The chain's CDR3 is CASSRQGKYGYTF. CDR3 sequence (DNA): TGTGCCAGCAGTAGACAGGGGAAGTATGGCTACACCTTC.

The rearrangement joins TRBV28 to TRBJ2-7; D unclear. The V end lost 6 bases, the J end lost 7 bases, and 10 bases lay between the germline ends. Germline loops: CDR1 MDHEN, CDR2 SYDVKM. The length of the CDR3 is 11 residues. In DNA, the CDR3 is TGTGCCAGCAGGACCATCGGGGAGCAGTACTTC. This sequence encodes CASRTIGEQYF.

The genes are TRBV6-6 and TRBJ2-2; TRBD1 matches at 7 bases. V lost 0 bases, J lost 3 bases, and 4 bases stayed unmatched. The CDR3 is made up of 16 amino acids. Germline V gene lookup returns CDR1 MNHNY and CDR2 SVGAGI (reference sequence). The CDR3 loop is CASSYSGQTYTGELFF. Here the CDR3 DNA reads TGTGCCAGCAGTTACTCGGGACAGACCTACACCGGGGAGCTGTTTTTT.